This TCR beta chain was retrieved from a study of T cells after yellow fever vaccination. Study outcomes and limitations: High-abundance clonotypes from the bulk population could contaminate FACS-sorted repertoires.

This clonotype was seen repeatedly, ten times or more. The antigen is not known. 5'RACE template switching produced TCR cDNA carrying a universal primer site and UMIs. TCRdb used MiXCR to reprocess the 5' RACE reads, holding one entry per CDR3 protein. The sample has around 50,000 distinct CDR3 sequences; 7.4% are singletons. The sample in question was CD8+ T cells sorted from PBMCs, obtained less than 18 days after the first yellow fever vaccination. This TCR came from a young man who received the YFV17D yellow fever vaccine.

CDR3 DNA sequence: TGTGCCAGCAGTCAGGGTCACACAGATACGCAGTATTTT. As protein: CASSQGHTDTQYF. The chain has TRBV9 and TRBJ2-3; a possible D gene is TRBD1 (5 bases). Trimming cost V 5 bases and J 2 bases, with 9 bases left between them. The CDR3 runs to 13 residues. From germline, CDR1 is SGDLS and CDR2 YYNGEE.